These T cell receptor beta chains were read from a single sample in a study of blood T cell repertoires in COVID-19. Assay used: immunoSEQ multiplex PCR; TCRdb lists only in-frame clones, some missing. This table has about 320,000 clones, roughly 90% appearing once. What was sequenced was PBMCs or T cells enriched from blood (not recorded which). These receptors all come from a woman under 40 who had been exposed to COVID-19. CDR3s include the opening cysteine and the closing phenylalanine or tryptophan. D genes are given only for firm matches. Some rows mark clone size as missing; the rest say once, few, many or name a class of expanded clone.

TRBD2 TRBJ2-1 TRBV2 - 15 TGTGCCAGCAGTGAAGGGCTAGCGGGCGTATCCGAGCAGTTCTTC CASSEGLAGVSEQFF
- TRBJ2-2 TRBV6-5 - 14 TGTGCCAGCAGTATAACAGGGTTAGCAGGGGAGCTGTTTTTT CASSITGLAGELFF
- TRBJ1-1 TRBV5-1 - 15 TGCGCCAGCAGCTTGTGGGGGGATGGAGACACTGAAGCTTTCTTT CASSLWGDGDTEAFF
TRBD2 TRBJ2-5 TRBV4-2 - 18 TGTGCCAGCAGCCAAGATTTATCGTTTCCGGGACTAGGAGAGACCCAGTACTTC CASSQDLSFPGLGETQYF
TRBD2 TRBJ2-1 TRBV11-3 - 15 TGTGCCAGCAGCTTAGGCGGACTAGTCGTCAATGAGCAGTTCTTC CASSLGGLVVNEQFF
TRBD1 TRBJ1-1 TRBV5-1 - 15 TGCGCCAGCGGTACCCGGACAGGGGCGGGCACTGAAGCTTTCTTT CASGTRTGAGTEAFF
TRBD1 TRBJ1-4 TRBV29-1 - 14 TGCAGCGTTCAGACCCAGGGGGGTAATGAAAAACTGTTTTTT CSVQTQGGNEKLFF
TRBD1 TRBJ1-4 TRBV5-4 - 16 TGTGCCAGCAGCCGAATACCAACAGGGGGGGAAGAAAAACTGTTTTTT CASSRIPTGGEEKLFF
- TRBJ2-7 TRBV6-2/TRBV6-3 - 16 TGTGCCAGCAGCCTTCTTATGACCAGGCCCCCCTACGAGCAGTACTTC CASSLLMTRPPYEQYF
TRBD1 TRBJ1-2 TRBV6-5 - 11 TGTGCCAGCAGACGTGGACAGGGTAGTACCTTC CASRRGQGSTF
- TRBJ1-2 TRBV7-9 - 15 TGTGCCAGCAGCTTAGGGCTTGGAGACAACTATGGCTACACCTTC CASSLGLGDNYGYTF
- TRBJ2-5 TRBV15 few 14 TGTGCCACCAGCAGAGATAGCGCCCAAGAGACCCAGTACTTC CATSRDSAQETQYF
- TRBJ2-1 TRBV7-9 - 13 TGTGCCAGCAGTGACTCCCCATACAATGAGCAGTTCTTC CASSDSPYNEQFF
TRBD2 TRBJ2-1 TRBV5-1 - 17 TGCGCCAGCAGGGGATTTGGCGGGGGGCCGCAGGGGAATGAGCAGTTCTTC CASRGFGGGPQGNEQFF
TRBD1 TRBJ1-1 TRBV18 - 16 TGTGCCAGCTCACCGCCTCGGGGACAGAAAACCACTGAAGCTTTCTTT CASSPPRGQKTTEAFF
- TRBJ1-1 TRBV19 - 14 TGTGCCAGTAGTATTGGGGACACTAACACTGAAGCTTTCTTT CASSIGDTNTEAFF
TRBD1 TRBJ2-2 TRBV5-6 - 16 TGTGCCAGCAGCAGGGGACAGGGGAGATCCACCGGGGAGCTGTTTTTT CASSRGQGRSTGELFF
- TRBJ2-1 TRBV5-6 once 15 TGTGCCAGCAGCTTGGGGGCCGGCCTTTTCAATGAGCAGTTCTTC CASSLGAGLFNEQFF
- TRBJ2-1 TRBV5-1 - 14 TGCGCCAGCAGCTTCGAGGGCTACTACAATGAGCAGTTCTTC CASSFEGYYNEQFF
- TRBJ2-5 TRBV6-2/TRBV6-3 once 16 TGTGCCAGCAGTTCCCGTAGGGGGGGGATGGAAGAGACCCAGTACTTC CASSSRRGGMEETQYF
- TRBJ1-3 TRBV29-1 - 12 TGCAGCGTTGAACCGATCGGTGACACCATATATTTT CSVEPIGDTIYF
- TRBJ2-4 TRBV11-2 - 13 TGTGCCAGCAGCTTAGATCAGGGAAACATTCAGTACTTC CASSLDQGNIQYF
- TRBJ2-7 TRBV5-1 - 16 TGCGCCAGCAGCGAGATATTCGGGAGCGCTAGCTACGAGCAGTACTTC CASSEIFGSASYEQYF
- TRBJ1-5 TRBV5-1 - 15 TGCGCCAGCAGCTTGGGGCAGGGGACATACCAGCCCCAGCATTTT CASSLGQGTYQPQHF
- TRBJ2-5 TRBV9 - 15 TGTGCCAGCAGCTCCTTAGCGGCTACCCAAGAGACCCAGTACTTC CASSSLAATQETQYF
TRBD2 TRBJ2-7 TRBV2 - 16 TGTGCCAGCAGTGAATGGCTAGCGGGGGGGCTCAACGAGCAGTACTTC CASSEWLAGGLNEQYF
- TRBJ1-2 TRBV4-1 - 15 TGCGCCAGCAGCCAAGTCCAGCCCAGCGACTATGGCTACACCTTC CASSQVQPSDYGYTF
TRBD2 TRBJ2-1 TRBV11-1 - 15 TGTGCCAGCAGCTTAGTAGGGGGGACTAGCAGTGAGCAGTTCTTC CASSLVGGTSSEQFF
TRBD2 TRBJ2-1 TRBV5-1 - 14 TGCGCCAGCAGCGGCCTAGCGGGGGGCGATGAGCAGTTCTTC CASSGLAGGDEQFF
- TRBJ1-3 TRBV3-1/TRBV3-2 - 16 TGTGCCAGCAGCCAAGAAGCCCTGATGAAGGGAAACACCATATATTTT CASSQEALMKGNTIYF
- TRBJ1-1 TRBV9 - 14 TGTGCCAGCAGCGCTGTGACTGTGAACACTGAAGCTTTCTTT CASSAVTVNTEAFF
TRBD1 TRBJ1-6 TRBV9 - 15 TGTGCCAGCAGCGAAACGACAGGGTATAATTCACCCCTCCACTTT CASSETTGYNSPLHF